This T cell receptor (beta chain) was retrieved from a study of response to subunit inactivated influenza vaccine. Broader study findings: Every seasonal influenza vaccination brings in few new T cells, the authors suggested.

CDR1 is SGHTA, CDR2 FQGNSA, per germline. This CDR3 has 15 residues. V lost 1 base to trimming and J lost 2 bases; unmatched junction nucleotides: 5. MiXCR, run by TCRdb on the RT-PCR reads, gives a single entry per CDR3 protein. The table has about 500,000 distinct CDR3 sequences, roughly 13% seen once. This clonotype was observed many times. The antigen is unknown. Sequencing used PBMCs from blood, obtained more than 35 days after vaccination. The chain has TRBV7-2 and TRBJ2-7, with 7 bases aligning to TRBD1. This receptor was obtained from a middle-aged man who received an inactivated influenza vaccine. CDR3 coding DNA: TGTGCCAGCAGCTTAGTGGGTCAGGGGGCCTACGAGCAGTACTTC. It encodes CASSLVGQGAYEQYF.